This passage covers 17 T cell receptor beta chains from one sample sequenced in a study of blood T cells in healthy people across ages. Then a second PCR, running roughly 7 to 11 cycles, was carried out with a sample-barcoded 5' primer and a J-beta primer mix. Via MiXCR, TCRdb re-called the 5' RACE reads, giving one row per CDR3 protein. The data contain some 1,500,000 distinct CDR3 sequences, about 42% of them seen just once; the ten biggest clones take up 4%. What was sequenced was blood. The receptor set was obtained from a woman younger than 30 in good health.

The chain carries TRBV20-1 and TRBJ2-1; TRBD2 aligns across 11 bases. After removal of 2 bases from V and 6 bases from J, the junction contained 6 bases not matched to a gene. In germline, CDR1 is DFQATT, CDR2 SNEGSKA (reference sequence). The CDR3 length is 15 residues. CDR3 region: CSARRETSGANEQFF. DNA of the CDR3: TGCAGTGCTAGAAGGGAGACTAGCGGGGCCAATGAGCAGTTCTTC.

This clonotype was recorded a few times. J is TRBJ2-3 and V is TRBV12-3 or TRBV12-4, with a possible D match to TRBD1 (7 bases). The V end lost 4 bases, the J end lost 6 bases, and 14 bases lay between the germline ends. The CDR3 is made up of 14 amino acids. The CDR3: CASSSPGGLDTQYF. As DNA, the CDR3 is TGTGCCAGCAGTTCACCAGGGGGGTTGGATACGCAGTATTTT.

This clonotype was detected only a few times. The V and J genes are TRBV20-1 and TRBJ2-5; D might be TRBD2 (7 bases). The ends were cut back, 0 bases at V and 6 bases at J, with 11 bases in the middle. There are 13 residues in the CDR3. The germline V gene has CDR1 DFQATT and CDR2 SNEGSKA (reference sequence). For the CDR3, the DNA is TGCAGTGCTAGAGATCGGGGGGCAAAGACCCAGTACTTC. Protein sequence: CSARDRGAKTQYF.

This sequence joins TRBV27 and TRBJ2-1; possible D gene TRBD1, 6 bases. The germline gives CDR1 MNHEY, CDR2 SMNVEV (reference sequence). The CDR3 is 16 residues long. Trimming removed 3 bases from V and 8 bases from J, with 20 bases in between. CDR3 amino acids: CASSFLGAEVVDEQFF. The CDR3 DNA follows: TGTGCCAGCAGTTTTCTGGGGGCAGAGGTAGTCGATGAGCAGTTCTTC.

This clonotype has only a few counts. The rearrangement uses TRBV4-2 and TRBJ2-5; 7 bases agree with TRBD1. This CDR3 is 14 amino acids long. V lost 3 bases to trimming and J lost 3 bases; unmatched junction nucleotides: 4. Germline assignment: CDR1 LGHNA and CDR2 YNFKEQ. In nucleotides, the CDR3 is TGTGCCAGCAGCCACCGGACAGGCGAAGAGACCCAGTACTTC. Translated, it gives CASSHRTGEETQYF.

The table lists this clonotype with a few counts. The V call is TRBV4-3, the J call TRBJ1-1; D call uncertain. The germline gives CDR1 LGHNA, CDR2 YSLEER. This CDR3 is 14 amino acids long. V was pared by 4 bases and J by 3 bases, with 12 bases between. Here the CDR3 DNA reads TGCGCCAGCAGCCGATTTTCAGGAGACACTGAAGCTTTCTTT. It translates to CASSRFSGDTEAFF.

The V call is TRBV20-1, the J call TRBJ1-2; 7 bases line up with TRBD1. V lost 7 bases to trimming and J lost 6 bases; unmatched junction nucleotides: 5. The CDR3 is 11 residues long. The germline V gene encodes CDR1 DFQATT and CDR2 SNEGSKA (reference sequence). CDR3 region: CSGQGGDGYTF. The CDR3, as DNA: TGCAGTGGACAAGGGGGCGATGGCTACACCTTC.

This clonotype was recorded many times. The chain combines TRBV28 with TRBJ1-4; D may be TRBD1 (6 bases). Trimming took off 5 bases at V and 5 bases at J, with 15 bases between the two ends. The CDR3 runs to 15 residues. CDR1 and CDR2 (germline): MDHEN, SYDVKM. The CDR3 loop is CASSGRGGGNEKLFF. CDR3 nucleotide sequence: TGTGCCAGCAGTGGAAGGGGGGGAGGCAATGAAAAACTGTTTTTT.

The chain uses TRBV20-1 and TRBJ1-2, with 10 nucleotides matching TRBD1. The CDR3 has 15 amino acids. Germline V CDR1 and CDR2: DFQATT, SNEGSKA (reference sequence). V gave up 6 bases and J gave up 2 bases; unmatched junction bases: 9. DNA for the CDR3: TGCAGTGCCGTCCGTGGGACAGGGGAAAACTATGGCTACACCTTC. Its protein product is CSAVRGTGENYGYTF.

This chain links TRBV6-6 with TRBJ1-2; D not resolved. CDR1 MNHNY and CDR2 SVGAGI come from the germline V gene (reference sequence). The V end was cut by 0 bases, the J end by 6 bases, with 14 bases between. The CDR3 contains 15 residues. CDR3 in amino acids: CASSYSKKRTDGYTF. Here the CDR3 DNA reads TGTGCCAGCAGTTACTCGAAGAAGAGGACGGATGGCTACACCTTC.

The chain links TRBV20-1 to TRBJ2-3; D call uncertain. The length of the CDR3 is 14 residues. The germline V gene encodes CDR1 DFQATT and CDR2 SNEGSKA (reference sequence). Trimming left V 6 bases short and J 1 base short, with 14 bases between. As DNA, the CDR3 is TGCAGTGCCCCCTCGATCCTCCGCACAGATACGCAGTATTTT. As protein: CSAPSILRTDTQYF.

The V and J genes are TRBV7-9 and TRBJ1-2; D ambiguous. The V gene lost 7 bases and the J gene lost 3 bases, with 12 bases spanning the gap. The CDR3 sequence is 13 residues long. The germline V gene has CDR1 SEHNR and CDR2 FQNEAQ (reference sequence). The CDR3 spells CASILSIDYGYTF. CDR3 DNA: TGTGCCAGCATCCTCTCCATCGACTATGGCTACACCTTC.

The genes are TRBV20-1 and TRBJ1-2, with TRBD1 matching 8 bases. Trimming cost V 6 bases and J 6 bases; bases outside gene matches: 9. Looked up from germline, CDR1 is DFQATT and CDR2 is SNEGSKA (reference sequence). The CDR3 is 13 amino acids. The CDR3 here is CSAAKDRVDGYTF. CDR3 coding DNA: TGCAGTGCCGCGAAGGACAGGGTAGATGGCTACACCTTC.

This clonotype has only a few counts. The J gene is TRBJ2-1, the V gene TRBV11-2; TRBD2 matches 12 bases. CDR1 and CDR2 (germline): SGHAT, FQNNGV. This CDR3 region has 15 residues. The V gene end was trimmed by 3 bases and the J gene end by 7 bases; junction bases not matched to a gene: 4. The DNA for the CDR3 is TGTGCCAGCAGCTTCGGGACTAGCGGGTCTAATGAGCAGTTCTTC. It yields the protein CASSFGTSGSNEQFF.

The chain joins TRBV12-3 or TRBV12-4 to TRBJ2-7; TRBD1 might be the D (6 bases). Trimming removed 5 bases at V and 0 bases at J, with 14 bases between. CDR3 size: 15 residues. CDR3 in amino acids: CASSPTGSPSYEQYF. Written as DNA, the CDR3 is TGTGCCAGCAGTCCAACAGGGTCACCCTCCTACGAGCAGTACTTC.

V is TRBV29-1 and J is TRBJ2-1; TRBD2 agrees at 9 bases. The end of the DNA aligns better with TRBJ2-7, so the J call may be wrong. CDR1 is SQVTM and CDR2 is ANQGSEA in the germline V gene. This CDR3 is 15 amino acids long. The DNA of the CDR3 is TGCAGCGTTGAAGATCCTAGCGGGACTTACAATGAGCAGTACTTC. It codes for CSVEDPSGTYNEQYF.

A remark on this clonotype: The junction does not match germline at one end; this may be a read error. V usage is TRBV7-7 and J usage is TRBJ1-1; D remains ambiguous. The CDR3 extends over 15 amino acids. Germline lookup yields CDR1 SSHAT and CDR2 FNYEAQ (reference sequence). The CDR3 DNA sequence: TGTGCTAGCAGGCCTCAGGTGGCGATTAGGACTGAAGCTTTCTTT. Its protein is CASRPQVAIRTEAFF. Filled out from reference TRBV7-7 and TRBJ1-1, the complete variable domain reads GAGVSQSPRYKVTKRGQDVTLRCDPISSHATLYWYQQALGQGPEFLTYFNYEAQPDKSGLPSDRFSAERPEGSISTLTIQRTEQRDSAMYRCASRPQVAIRTEAFFGQGTRLTVV.